This note documents a single TCR beta chain sequence. Its antigen is currently not known. Base qualities are not provided; no much larger clone lies one nucleotide away. Library generation was performed with the immunoSEQ multiplex PCR assay. TCRdb stores this immuneACCESS table with in-frame sequences only. Part of the clones is absent; in the studies checked, under half of the shortfall reflects unresolved V genes, and no reason is known for the rest. This sample is represented by more than 95,000 clones; nearly 97% of them were singletons. The ten most abundant clones make up over 0.2% of the sample. The sample is drawn from a study of technical replicates of blood from a few donors (dated by TCRdb to the late 2010s). Trimming takes 5 bases from V and 3 bases from J, and the germline ends sit 17 bases apart. The CDR3 runs 16 amino acids, cysteine and phenylalanine included. Left in the record is the CDR3 DNA by itself, 48 bases read in frame from the first base. CDR1 and CDR2 were assigned from the germline V gene (reference sequence) as MNHNY and SVGAGI.

Sequenced material: T cells isolated from PBMCs. The sequence came from a human donor in good health. This sequence uses TRBV6-6 and TRBJ2-1; TRBD2 could be the D gene, as 6 bases match. The nucleotide sequence reads TGTGCCAGCAGTCGAACCCCGGGACTGGACTACAATGAGCAGTTCTTC. This codes for CASSRTPGLDYNEQFF.